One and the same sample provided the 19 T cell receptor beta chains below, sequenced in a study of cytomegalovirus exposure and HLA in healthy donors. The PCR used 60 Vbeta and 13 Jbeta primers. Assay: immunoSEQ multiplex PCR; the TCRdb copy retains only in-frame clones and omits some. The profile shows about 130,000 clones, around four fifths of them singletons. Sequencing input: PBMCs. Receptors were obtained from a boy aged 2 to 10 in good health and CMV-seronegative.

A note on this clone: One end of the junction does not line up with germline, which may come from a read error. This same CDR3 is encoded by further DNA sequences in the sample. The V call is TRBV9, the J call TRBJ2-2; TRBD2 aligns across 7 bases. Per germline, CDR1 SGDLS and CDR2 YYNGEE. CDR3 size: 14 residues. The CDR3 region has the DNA TGTGCCAGCAGTGTAGCGGGGAACACCGGGGAGCTGTTTTTT. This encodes CASSVAGNTGELFF. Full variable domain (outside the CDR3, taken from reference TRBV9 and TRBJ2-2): DSGVTQTPKHLITATGQRVTLRCSPRSGDLSVYWYQQSLDQGLQFLIQYYNGEERAKGNILERFSAQQFPDLHSELNLSSLELGDSALYFCASSVAGNTGELFFGEGSRLTVL.

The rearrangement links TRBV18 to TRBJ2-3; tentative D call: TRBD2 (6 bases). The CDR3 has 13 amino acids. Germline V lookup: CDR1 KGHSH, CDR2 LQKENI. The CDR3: CAGTSYLTDTQYF. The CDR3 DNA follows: TGTGCTGGGACTTCGTATCTCACAGATACGCAGTATTTT.

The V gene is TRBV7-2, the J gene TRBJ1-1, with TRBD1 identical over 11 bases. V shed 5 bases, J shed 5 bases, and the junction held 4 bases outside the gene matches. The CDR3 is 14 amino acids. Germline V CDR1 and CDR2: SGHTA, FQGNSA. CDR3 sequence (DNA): TGTGCCAGCAGCCCCCGGGACAGGGGGACTGAAGCTTTCTTT. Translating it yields CASSPRDRGTEAFF.

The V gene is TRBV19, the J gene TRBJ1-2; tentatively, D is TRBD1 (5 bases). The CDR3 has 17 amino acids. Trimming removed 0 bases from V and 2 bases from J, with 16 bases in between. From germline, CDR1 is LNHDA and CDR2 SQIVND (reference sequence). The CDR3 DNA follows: TGTGCCAGTAGTATAGATGGACAAACCGGTCCCAACTATGGCTACACCTTC. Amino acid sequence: CASSIDGQTGPNYGYTF. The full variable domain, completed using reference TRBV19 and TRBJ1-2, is DGGITQSPKYLFRKEGQNVTLSCEQNLNHDAMYWYRQDPGQGLRLIYYSQIVNDFQKGDIAEGYSVSREKKESFPLTVTSAQKNPTAFYLCASSIDGQTGPNYGYTFGSGTRLTVV.

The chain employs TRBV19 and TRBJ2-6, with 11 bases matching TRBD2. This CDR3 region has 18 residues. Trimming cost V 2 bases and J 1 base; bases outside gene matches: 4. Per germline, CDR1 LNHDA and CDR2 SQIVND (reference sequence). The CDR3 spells CASSILLAGVSGANVLTF. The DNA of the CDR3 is TGTGCCAGTAGTATACTACTAGCGGGAGTATCTGGGGCCAACGTCCTGACTTTC.

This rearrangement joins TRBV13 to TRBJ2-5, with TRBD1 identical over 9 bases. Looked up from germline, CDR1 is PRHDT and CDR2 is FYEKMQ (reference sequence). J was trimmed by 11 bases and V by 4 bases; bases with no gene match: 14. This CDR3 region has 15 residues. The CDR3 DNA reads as TGTGCCAGCAGCTCCCCCACAGGGGGCCAGGTTGTGCAGTACTTC. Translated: CASSSPTGGQVVQYF.

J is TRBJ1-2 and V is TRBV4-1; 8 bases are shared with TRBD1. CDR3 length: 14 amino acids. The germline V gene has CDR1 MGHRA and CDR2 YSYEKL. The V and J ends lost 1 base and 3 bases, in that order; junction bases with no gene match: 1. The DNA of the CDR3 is TGCGCCAGCAGCCAAGCAGGGGGCGACTATGGCTACACCTTC. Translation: CASSQAGGDYGYTF.

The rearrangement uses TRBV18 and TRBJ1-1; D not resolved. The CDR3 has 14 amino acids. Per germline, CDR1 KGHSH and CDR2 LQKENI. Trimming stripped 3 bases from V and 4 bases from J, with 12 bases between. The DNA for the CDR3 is TGTGCCAGCTCACCGGACCCGGCGGGCACTGAAGCTTTCTTT. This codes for CASSPDPAGTEAFF.

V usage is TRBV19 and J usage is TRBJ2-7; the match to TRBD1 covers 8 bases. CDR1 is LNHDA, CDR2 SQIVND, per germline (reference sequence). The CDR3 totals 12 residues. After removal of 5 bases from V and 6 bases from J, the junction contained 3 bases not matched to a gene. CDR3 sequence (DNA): TGTGCCAGTAGTTGGACAGGGTCCGAGCAGTACTTC. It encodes CASSWTGSEQYF. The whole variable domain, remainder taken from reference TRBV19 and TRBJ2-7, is DGGITQSPKYLFRKEGQNVTLSCEQNLNHDAMYWYRQDPGQGLRLIYYSQIVNDFQKGDIAEGYSVSREKKESFPLTVTSAQKNPTAFYLCASSWTGSEQYFGPGTRLTVT.

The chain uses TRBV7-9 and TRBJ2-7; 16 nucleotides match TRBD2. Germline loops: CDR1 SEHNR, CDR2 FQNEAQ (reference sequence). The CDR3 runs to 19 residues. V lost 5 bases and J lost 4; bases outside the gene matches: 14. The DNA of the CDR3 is TGTGCCAGCAGCCCCGGACAGGCGGGACTAGCGGGGGGGAGGTACGAGCAGTACTTC. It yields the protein CASSPGQAGLAGGRYEQYF.

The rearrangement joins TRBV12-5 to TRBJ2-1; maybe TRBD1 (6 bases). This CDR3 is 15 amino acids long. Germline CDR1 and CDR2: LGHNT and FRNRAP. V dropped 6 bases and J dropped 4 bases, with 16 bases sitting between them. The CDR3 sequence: CASGPTGRVYNEQFF. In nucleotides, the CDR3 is TGTGCTAGTGGCCCCACAGGGCGGGTTTACAATGAGCAGTTCTTC. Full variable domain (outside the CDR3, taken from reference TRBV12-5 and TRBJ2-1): DARVTQTPRHKVTEMGQEVTMRCQPILGHNTVFWYRQTMMQGLELLAYFRNRAPLDDSGMPKDRFSAEMPDATLATLKIQPSEPRDSAVYFCASGPTGRVYNEQFFGPGTRLTVL.

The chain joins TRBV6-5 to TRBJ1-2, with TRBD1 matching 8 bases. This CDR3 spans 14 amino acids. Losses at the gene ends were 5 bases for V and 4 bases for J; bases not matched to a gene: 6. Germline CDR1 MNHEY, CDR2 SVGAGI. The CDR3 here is CASSPTGTGYGYTF. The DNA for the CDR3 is TGTGCCAGCAGTCCCACCGGGACAGGCTATGGCTACACCTTC.

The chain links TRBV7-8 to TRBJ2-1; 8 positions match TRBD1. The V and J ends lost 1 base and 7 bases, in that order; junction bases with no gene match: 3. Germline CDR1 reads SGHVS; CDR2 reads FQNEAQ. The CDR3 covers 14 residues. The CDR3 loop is CASSLENRGNEQFF. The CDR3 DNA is TGTGCCAGCAGCTTAGAAAACAGGGGGAATGAGCAGTTCTTC. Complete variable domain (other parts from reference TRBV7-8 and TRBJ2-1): GAGVSQSPRYKVAKRGQDVALRCDPISGHVSLFWYQQALGQGPEFLTYFQNEAQLDKSGLPSDRFFAERPEGSVSTLKIQRTQQEDSAVYLCASSLENRGNEQFFGPGTRLTVL.

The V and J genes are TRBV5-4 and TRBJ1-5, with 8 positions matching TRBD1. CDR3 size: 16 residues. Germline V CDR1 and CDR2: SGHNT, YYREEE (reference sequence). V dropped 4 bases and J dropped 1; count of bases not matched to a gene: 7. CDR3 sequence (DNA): TGTGCCAGCAGCCTGACAGGGGTTGGCAGCAATCAGCCCCAGCATTTT. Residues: CASSLTGVGSNQPQHF.

DNA for the CDR3: TGCGCCAGCAGTGCCGCCCAGGGCAACTATGGCTACACCTTC. It translates to CASSAAQGNYGYTF. The chain couples TRBV4-1 to TRBJ1-2; D might be TRBD1 (5 bases). V gave up 6 bases and J gave up 2 bases, with 13 bases separating them. The V gene's germline CDR1 is MGHRA and CDR2 YSYEKL. This CDR3 has 14 residues.

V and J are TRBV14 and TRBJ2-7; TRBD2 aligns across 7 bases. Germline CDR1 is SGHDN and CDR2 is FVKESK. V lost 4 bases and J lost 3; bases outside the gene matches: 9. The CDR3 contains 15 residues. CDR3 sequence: CASSLGLAANYEQYF. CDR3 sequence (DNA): TGTGCCAGCAGCCTGGGGCTAGCGGCGAACTACGAGCAGTACTTC.

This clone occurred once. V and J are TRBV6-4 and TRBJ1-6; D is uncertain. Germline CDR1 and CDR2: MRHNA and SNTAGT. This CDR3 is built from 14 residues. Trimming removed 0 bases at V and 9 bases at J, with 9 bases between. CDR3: CASSDSNEGSPLHF. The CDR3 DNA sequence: TGTGCCAGCAGTGACTCGAATGAGGGTTCACCCCTCCACTTT.

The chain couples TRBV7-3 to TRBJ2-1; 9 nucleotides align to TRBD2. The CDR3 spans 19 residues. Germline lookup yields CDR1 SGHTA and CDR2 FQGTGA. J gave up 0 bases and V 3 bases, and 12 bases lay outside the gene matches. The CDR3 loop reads CASSFGVAGALSSYNEQFF. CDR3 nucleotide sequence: TGTGCCAGCAGCTTCGGGGTAGCGGGGGCCTTGAGCTCCTACAATGAGCAGTTCTTC.

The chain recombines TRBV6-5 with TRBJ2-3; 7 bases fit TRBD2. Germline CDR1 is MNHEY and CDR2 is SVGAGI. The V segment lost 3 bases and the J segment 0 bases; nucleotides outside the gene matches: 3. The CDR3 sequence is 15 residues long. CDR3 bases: TGTGCCAGCAGTTATAGCGGGCTAAGCACAGATACGCAGTATTTT. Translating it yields CASSYSGLSTDTQYF.